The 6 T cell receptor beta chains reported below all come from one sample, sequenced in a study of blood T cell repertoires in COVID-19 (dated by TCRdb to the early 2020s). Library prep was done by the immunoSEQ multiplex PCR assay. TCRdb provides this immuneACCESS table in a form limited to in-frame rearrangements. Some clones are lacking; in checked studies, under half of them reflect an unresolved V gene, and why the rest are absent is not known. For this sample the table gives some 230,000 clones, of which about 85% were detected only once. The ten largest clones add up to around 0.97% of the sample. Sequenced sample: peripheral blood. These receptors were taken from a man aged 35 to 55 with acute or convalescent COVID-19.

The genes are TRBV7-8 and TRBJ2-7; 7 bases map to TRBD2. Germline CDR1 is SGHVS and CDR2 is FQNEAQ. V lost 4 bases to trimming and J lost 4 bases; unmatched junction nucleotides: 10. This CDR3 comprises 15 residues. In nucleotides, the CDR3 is TGTGCCAGCAGCTATCGGACATACGGGGGGTACGAGCAGTACTTC. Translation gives CASSYRTYGGYEQYF.

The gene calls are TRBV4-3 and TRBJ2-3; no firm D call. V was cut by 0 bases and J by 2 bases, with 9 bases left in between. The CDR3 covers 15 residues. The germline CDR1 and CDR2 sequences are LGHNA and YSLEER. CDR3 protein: CASSQDAVITDTQYF. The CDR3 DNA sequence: TGCGCCAGCAGCCAAGACGCAGTAATCACAGATACGCAGTATTTT.

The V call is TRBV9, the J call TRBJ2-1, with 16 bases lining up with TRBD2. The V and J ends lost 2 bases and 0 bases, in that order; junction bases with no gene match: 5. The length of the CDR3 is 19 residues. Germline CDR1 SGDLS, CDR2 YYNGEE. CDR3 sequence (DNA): TGTGCCAGCAGCGTCTCGGGACTAGCGGGGGGGAGCTCCTACAATGAGCAGTTCTTC. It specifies CASSVSGLAGGSSYNEQFF.

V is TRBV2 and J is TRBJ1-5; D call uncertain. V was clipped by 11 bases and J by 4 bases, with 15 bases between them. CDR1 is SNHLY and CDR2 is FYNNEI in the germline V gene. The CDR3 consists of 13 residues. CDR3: CASGGGINQPQHF. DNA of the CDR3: TGTGCCTCGGGTGGCGGTATAAATCAGCCCCAGCATTTT.

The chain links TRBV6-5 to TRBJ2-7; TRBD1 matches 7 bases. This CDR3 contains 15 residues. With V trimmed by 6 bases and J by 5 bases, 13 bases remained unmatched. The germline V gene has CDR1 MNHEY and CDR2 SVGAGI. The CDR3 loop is CASSSTQGEGNEQYF. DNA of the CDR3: TGTGCCAGCAGCAGCACTCAGGGGGAAGGTAACGAGCAGTACTTC.

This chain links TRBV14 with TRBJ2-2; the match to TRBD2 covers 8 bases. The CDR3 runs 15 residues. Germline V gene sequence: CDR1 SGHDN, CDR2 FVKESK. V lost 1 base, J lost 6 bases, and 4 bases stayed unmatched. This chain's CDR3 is CASSQAGGPAGELFF. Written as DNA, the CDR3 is TGTGCCAGCAGCCAAGCGGGGGGGCCGGCCGGGGAGCTGTTTTTT.